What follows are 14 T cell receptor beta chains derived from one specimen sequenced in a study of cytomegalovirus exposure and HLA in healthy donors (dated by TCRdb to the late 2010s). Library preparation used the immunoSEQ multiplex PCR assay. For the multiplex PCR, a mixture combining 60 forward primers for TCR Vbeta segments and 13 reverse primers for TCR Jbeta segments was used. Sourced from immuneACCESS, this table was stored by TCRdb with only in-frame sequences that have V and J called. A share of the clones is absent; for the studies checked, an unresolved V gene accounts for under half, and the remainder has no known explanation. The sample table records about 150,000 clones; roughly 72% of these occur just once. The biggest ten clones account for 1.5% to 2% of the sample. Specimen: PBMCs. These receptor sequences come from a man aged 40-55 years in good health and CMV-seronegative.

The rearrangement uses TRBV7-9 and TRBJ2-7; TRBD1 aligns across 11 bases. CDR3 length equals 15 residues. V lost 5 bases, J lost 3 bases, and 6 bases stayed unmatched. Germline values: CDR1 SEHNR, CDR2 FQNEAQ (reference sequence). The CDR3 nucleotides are TGTGCCAGCAGCCCAACGGGACAGGGGGTCTACGAGCAGTACTTC. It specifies CASSPTGQGVYEQYF.

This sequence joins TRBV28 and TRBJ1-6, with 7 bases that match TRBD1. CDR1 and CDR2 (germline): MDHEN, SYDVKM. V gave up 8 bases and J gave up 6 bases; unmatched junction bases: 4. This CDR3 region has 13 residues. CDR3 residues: CASDRASNSPLHF. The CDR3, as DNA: TGTGCCAGCGACAGGGCATCTAATTCACCCCTCCACTTT. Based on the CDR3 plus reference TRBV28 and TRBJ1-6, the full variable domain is DVKVTQSSRYLVKRTGEKVFLECVQDMDHENMFWYRQDPGLGLRLIYFSYDVKMKEKGDIPEGYSVSREKKERFSLILESASTNQTSMYLCASDRASNSPLHFGNGTRLTVT.

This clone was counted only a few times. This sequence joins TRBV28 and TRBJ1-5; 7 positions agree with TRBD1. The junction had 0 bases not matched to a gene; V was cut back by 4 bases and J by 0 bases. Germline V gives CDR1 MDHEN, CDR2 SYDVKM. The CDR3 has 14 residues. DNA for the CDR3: TGTGCCAGCAGTTGGGACAGTAGCAATCAGCCCCAGCATTTT. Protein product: CASSWDSSNQPQHF.

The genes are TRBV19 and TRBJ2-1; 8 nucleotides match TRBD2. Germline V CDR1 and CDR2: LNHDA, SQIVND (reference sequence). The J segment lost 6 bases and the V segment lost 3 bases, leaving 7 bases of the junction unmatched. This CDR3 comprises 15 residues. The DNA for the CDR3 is TGTGCCAGTAGTATTGGCGGGAGGCTCATCAATGAGCAGTTCTTC. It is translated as CASSIGGRLINEQFF.

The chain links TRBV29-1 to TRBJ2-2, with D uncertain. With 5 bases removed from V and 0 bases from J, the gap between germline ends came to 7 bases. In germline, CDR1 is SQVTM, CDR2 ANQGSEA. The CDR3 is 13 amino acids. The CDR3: CSVPQANTGELFF. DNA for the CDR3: TGCAGCGTTCCACAAGCGAACACCGGGGAGCTGTTTTTT.

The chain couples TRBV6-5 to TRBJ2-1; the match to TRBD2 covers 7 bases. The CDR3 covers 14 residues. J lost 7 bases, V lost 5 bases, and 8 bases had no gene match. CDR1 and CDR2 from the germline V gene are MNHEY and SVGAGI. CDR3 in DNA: TGTGCCAGCAGTACGGGGGGAGAGAGTAATGAGCAGTTCTTC. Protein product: CASSTGGESNEQFF.

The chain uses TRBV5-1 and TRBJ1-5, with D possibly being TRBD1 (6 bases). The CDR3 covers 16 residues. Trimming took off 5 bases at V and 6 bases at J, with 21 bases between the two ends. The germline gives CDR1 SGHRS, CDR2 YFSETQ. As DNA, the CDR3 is TGCGCCAGCAGTGCCGGGACACACGGCCCAGGTCAGCCCCAGCATTTT. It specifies CASSAGTHGPGQPQHF.

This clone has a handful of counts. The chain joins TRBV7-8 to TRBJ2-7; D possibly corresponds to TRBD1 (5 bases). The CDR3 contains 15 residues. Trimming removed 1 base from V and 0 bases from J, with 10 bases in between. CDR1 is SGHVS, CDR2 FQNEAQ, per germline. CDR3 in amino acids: CASSLVPRDSYEQYF. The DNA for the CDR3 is TGTGCCAGCAGCTTAGTTCCCAGGGACTCCTACGAGCAGTACTTC.

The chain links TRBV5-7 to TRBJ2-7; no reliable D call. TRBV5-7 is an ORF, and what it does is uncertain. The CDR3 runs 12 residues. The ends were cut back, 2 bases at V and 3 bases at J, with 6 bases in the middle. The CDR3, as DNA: TGTGCCAGCAGCTTCGTCAGCTACGAGCAGTACTTC. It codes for CASSFVSYEQYF.

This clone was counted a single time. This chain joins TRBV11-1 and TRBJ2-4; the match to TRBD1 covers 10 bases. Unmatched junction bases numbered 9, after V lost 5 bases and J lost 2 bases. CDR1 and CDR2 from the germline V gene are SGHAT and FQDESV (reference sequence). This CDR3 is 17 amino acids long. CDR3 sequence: CASSPRQGAMTKNIQYF. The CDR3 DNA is TGTGCCAGCAGCCCTCGACAGGGGGCGATGACCAAAAACATTCAGTACTTC. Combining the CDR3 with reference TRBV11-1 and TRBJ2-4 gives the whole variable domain EAEVAQSPRYKITEKSQAVAFWCDPISGHATLYWYRQILGQGPELLVQFQDESVVDDSQLPKDRFSAERLKGVDSTLKIQPAELGDSAMYLCASSPRQGAMTKNIQYFGAGTRLSVL.

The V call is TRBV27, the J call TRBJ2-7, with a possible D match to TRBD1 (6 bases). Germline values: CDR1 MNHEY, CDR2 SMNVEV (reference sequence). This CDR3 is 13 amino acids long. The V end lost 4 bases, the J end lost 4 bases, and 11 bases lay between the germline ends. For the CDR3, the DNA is TGTGCCAGCAGTTCCCACAGGGTTTACGAGCAGTACTTC. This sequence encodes CASSSHRVYEQYF.

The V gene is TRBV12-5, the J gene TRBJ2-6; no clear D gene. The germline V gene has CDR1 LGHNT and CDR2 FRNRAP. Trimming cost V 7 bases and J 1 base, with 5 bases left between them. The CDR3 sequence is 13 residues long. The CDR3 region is CASAGSGANVLTF. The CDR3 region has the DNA TGTGCTAGTGCCGGTTCTGGGGCCAACGTCCTGACTTTC.

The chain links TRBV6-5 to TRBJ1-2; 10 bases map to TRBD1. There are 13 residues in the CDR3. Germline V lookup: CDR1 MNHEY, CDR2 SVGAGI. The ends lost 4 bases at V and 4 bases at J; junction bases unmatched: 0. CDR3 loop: CASSWTGGYGYTF. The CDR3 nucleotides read TGTGCCAGCAGTTGGACAGGGGGCTATGGCTACACCTTC.

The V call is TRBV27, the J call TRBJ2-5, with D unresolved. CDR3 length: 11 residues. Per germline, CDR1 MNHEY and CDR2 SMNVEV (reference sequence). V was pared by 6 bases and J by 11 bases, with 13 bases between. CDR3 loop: CASSSPLQQYF. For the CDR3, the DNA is TGTGCCAGCAGCTCCCCCCTTCAGCAGTACTTC.